The next 24 T cell receptor beta chains were all read from a single sample in a study of T cell repertoires in cytomegalovirus infection. No antigen has been assigned to these receptors. TCRdb used MiXCR to reprocess the reads, holding one entry per CDR3 protein. The sample records approximately 500,000 distinct CDR3 sequences, around a third being singletons. The sequenced sample was cultured PBMCs, obtained from culture after CMV antigen stimulation. The receptors come from a human donor in good health (CMV status not recorded). Some clones in this sample may be carry-over from other donors' samples.

This sequence joins TRBV11-2 and TRBJ2-1, with a weak D call TRBD1 (6 bases). The V end was cut by 5 bases, the J end by 6 bases, with 14 bases between. CDR1 and CDR2 from the germline V gene are SGHAT and FQNNGV. This CDR3 is built from 14 residues. CDR3 sequence: CASSPYDRSNEQFF. CDR3 coding DNA: TGTGCCAGCAGCCCGTATGACAGGTCCAATGAGCAGTTCTTC.

This clonotype turned up a few times. The gene calls are TRBV29-1 and TRBJ1-5; no reliable D call. The CDR3 runs to 14 residues. V was shortened by 6 bases and J by 7 bases, with 19 bases between the two germline ends. The germline CDR1 and CDR2 sequences are SQVTM and ANQGSEA. CDR3 sequence (DNA): TGCAGCGTCCGGGATCGGGGTTCCGGGCAGCCCCAGCATTTT. Its protein is CSVRDRGSGQPQHF.

Of note for this clonotype: The conserved closing phenylalanine or tryptophan is absent in this CDR3, likely reflecting a read error. The chain combines TRBV7-2 with TRBJ2-5, with 9 bases identical to TRBD2. The CDR3 is 15 residues long. The J segment lost 4 bases and the V segment lost 5 bases, leaving 8 bases of the junction unmatched. Germline CDR1 is SGHTA and CDR2 is FQGNSA. Here the CDR3 reads CASSRDLAGIETQYS. The CDR3 DNA reads TGTGCCAGCAGCAGAGACCTAGCGGGAATAGAGACCCAGTACTCC.

This clonotype was counted between two and nine times. The CDR3 is CASSQGGQNFLGEQFF. The CDR3 DNA reads as TGTGCCAGCAGCCAAGGGGGACAGAACTTCCTAGGTGAGCAGTTCTTC. This chain connects TRBV7-3 to TRBJ2-1; 7 nucleotides agree with TRBD1. Unmatched junction bases numbered 16, after V lost 5 bases and J lost 9 bases. Germline values: CDR1 SGHTA, CDR2 FQGTGA. The CDR3 covers 16 residues.

This clonotype was detected a few times. The chain combines TRBV7-6 with TRBJ2-3; 12 positions match TRBD2. The V gene end was trimmed by 5 bases and the J gene end by 3 bases; junction bases not matched to a gene: 3. Per germline, CDR1 SGHVS and CDR2 FNYEAQ. The CDR3 extends over 15 amino acids. The CDR3 region is CASSRGLAGTDTQYF. In nucleotides, the CDR3 is TGTGCCAGCAGCCGAGGACTAGCGGGAACAGATACGCAGTATTTT.

The V and J genes are TRBV19 and TRBJ2-1; 8 positions agree with TRBD1. The CDR3 has 15 amino acids. V trimming: 3 bases; J trimming: 5 bases; junction bases outside the gene matches: 6. Looked up from germline, CDR1 is LNHDA and CDR2 is SQIVND (reference sequence). The CDR3 sequence: CASSIGQGLDNEQFF. CDR3 coding DNA: TGTGCCAGTAGTATCGGACAGGGTCTTGACAATGAGCAGTTCTTC.

The rearrangement uses TRBV12-3 or TRBV12-4 and TRBJ2-6; TRBD1 aligns across 10 bases. J lost 0 bases, V lost 6 bases, and 5 bases had no gene match. The CDR3 covers 17 residues. The CDR3 bases are TGTGCCAGCAGAGCCGGGACAGGGGTCTCTGGGGCCAACGTCCTGACTTTC. This codes for CASRAGTGVSGANVLTF.

This chain links TRBV7-2 with TRBJ1-5; 8 bases map to TRBD1. Losses at the gene ends were 5 bases for V and 3 bases for J; bases not matched to a gene: 3. This CDR3 has 14 residues. CDR1 and CDR2 from the germline V gene are SGHTA and FQGNSA. The CDR3 sequence: CASSRQGPNQPQHF. The CDR3 nucleotides are TGTGCCAGCAGCCGACAGGGGCCCAATCAGCCCCAGCATTTT.

There are a few counts of this clonotype. This chain links TRBV7-2 with TRBJ2-3; D is unresolved. Trimming removed 1 base at V and 4 bases at J, with 15 bases between. This CDR3 has 16 amino acids. In germline, CDR1 is SGHTA, CDR2 FQGNSA. The CDR3 reads CASSLVVGAVPDTQYF. CDR3 nucleotides: TGTGCCAGCAGCTTAGTAGTTGGTGCAGTTCCAGATACGCAGTATTTT.

This clonotype has at least ten counts. The V and J genes are TRBV6-2 or TRBV6-3 and TRBJ2-1; weak D call: TRBD1 (5 bases). The CDR3 runs 15 residues. Trimming pared 6 bases from V and 4 bases from J, leaving 16 bases between. Germline assignment: CDR1 MNHEY and CDR2 SVGEGT. In DNA form, the CDR3 reads TGTGCCAGCAGGACAGATCCCTCCCTATACAATGAGCAGTTCTTC. Amino acid sequence: CASRTDPSLYNEQFF.

The chain couples TRBV4-1 to TRBJ1-6; TRBD1 matches 7 bases. CDR1 is MGHRA, CDR2 YSYEKL, per germline. The CDR3 length is 15 residues. The V segment lost 3 bases and the J segment 7 bases; nucleotides outside the gene matches: 6. The CDR3 reads CASSHVGQMNSPLHF. The DNA of the CDR3 is TGCGCCAGCAGCCACGTGGGACAGATGAATTCACCCCTCCACTTT.

In this sample, this clonotype turned up a few times. This chain uses TRBV6-1 with TRBJ2-5; D is unclear. Trimming pared 2 bases from V and 7 bases from J, leaving 14 bases between. The CDR3 has 14 amino acids. CDR1 is MNHNS, CDR2 SASEGT, per germline. For the CDR3, the DNA is TGTGCCAGCAGTGAACTTGTGCTAGACGGGACCCAGTACTTC. It yields the protein CASSELVLDGTQYF.

The V call is TRBV7-2, the J call TRBJ1-2; 7 bases align to TRBD1. V lost 5 bases, J lost 2 bases, and 11 bases stayed unmatched. The length of the CDR3 is 16 residues. Looked up from germline, CDR1 is SGHTA and CDR2 is FQGNSA. Written as DNA, the CDR3 is TGTGCCAGCAGCCCAGGGGGGGGGCGGTTGAACTATGGCTACACCTTC. As protein: CASSPGGGRLNYGYTF.

This clonotype was found many times. The CDR3 sequence: CASMGEQTGELFF. Written as DNA, the CDR3 is TGTGCCAGCATGGGGGAGCAGACCGGGGAGCTGTTTTTT. V and J are TRBV6-1 and TRBJ2-2; the D call may be TRBD1 or TRBD2 (5 bases each). CDR1 MNHNS and CDR2 SASEGT come from the germline V gene. This CDR3 is 13 amino acids long. V lost 7 bases and J 5 bases, leaving 11 bases between the germline ends.

The chain couples TRBV4-1 to TRBJ1-5; D is unclear. Trimming cost V 1 base and J 3 bases, with 16 bases left between them. CDR3 size: 17 residues. Germline V CDR1 and CDR2: MGHRA, YSYEKL. The CDR3 protein is CASSQGYRTVVNQPQHF. The CDR3 bases are TGCGCCAGCAGCCAAGGTTATAGGACGGTAGTCAATCAGCCCCAGCATTTT.

About this clonotype itself: Mismatch with germline at one junction end may stem from a read error. The rearrangement joins TRBV6-2 or TRBV6-3 to TRBJ2-1; TRBD2 agrees at 8 bases. CDR1 and CDR2 (germline): MNHEY, SVGEGT. CDR3 length: 14 residues. The CDR3 region is CAVGLASSHNEQFF. DNA for the CDR3: TGCGCCGTAGGACTAGCCAGCTCCCACAATGAGCAGTTCTTC.

This clonotype was seen a few times. The chain uses TRBV27 and TRBJ1-2, with 8 bases that match TRBD1. The J segment lost 3 bases and the V segment lost 5 bases, leaving 5 bases of the junction unmatched. Germline loops: CDR1 MNHEY, CDR2 SMNVEV (reference sequence). This CDR3 contains 14 residues. CDR3 region: CASSPLQGDYGYTF. Here the CDR3 DNA reads TGTGCCAGCAGTCCCTTACAGGGGGACTATGGCTACACCTTC.

Concerning this clonotype itself: Germline and junction disagree at one end, which may indicate a read error. The chain employs TRBV18 and TRBJ2-5, with D hard to call. Germline V lookup: CDR1 KGHSH, CDR2 LQKENI. The CDR3 covers 11 residues. CDR3 in amino acids: CASSRSEAQYF. The CDR3 nucleotides are TGTGCCAGCTCAAGATCAGAGGCCCAGTACTTC.

The rearrangement joins TRBV5-5 to TRBJ2-2, with D possibly matching TRBD2 (5 bases). In germline, CDR1 is SGHKS, CDR2 YYEKEE (reference sequence). The V end lost 0 bases, the J end lost 3 bases, and 6 bases lay between the germline ends. CDR3 size: 14 residues. The CDR3 region has the DNA TGTGCCAGCAGCTTGGACGGGGACACCGGGGAGCTGTTTTTT. The encoded protein is CASSLDGDTGELFF.

The gene calls are TRBV7-9 and TRBJ1-5; TRBD1 might be the D (5 bases). There are 17 residues in the CDR3. V dropped 5 bases and J dropped 0 bases, with 17 bases sitting between them. The V gene's germline CDR1 is SEHNR and CDR2 FQNEAQ (reference sequence). The CDR3: CASSLGRDADSNQPQHF. The CDR3 DNA is TGTGCCAGCAGCCTAGGACGGGACGCTGATAGCAATCAGCCCCAGCATTTT.

This chain connects TRBV5-1 to TRBJ2-1; 8 bases align to TRBD2. From germline, CDR1 is SGHRS and CDR2 YFSETQ. Trimming cost V 4 bases and J 5 bases; bases outside gene matches: 14. The CDR3 has 17 residues. The CDR3 sequence: CASSVMGAAGGNNEQFF. CDR3 nucleotides: TGCGCCAGCAGCGTGATGGGGGCGGCGGGAGGTAACAATGAGCAGTTCTTC. The whole variable domain, remainder taken from reference TRBV5-1 and TRBJ2-1, is KAGVTQTPRYLIKTRGQQVTLSCSPISGHRSVSWYQQTPGQGLQFLFEYFSETQRNKGNFPGRFSGRQFSNSRSEMNVSTLELGDSALYLCASSVMGAAGGNNEQFFGPGTRLTVL.

The chain recombines TRBV20-1 with TRBJ2-1; 12 positions agree with TRBD2. Trimming took 6 bases from V and 4 from J; bases not matched to a gene: 4. CDR3 length: 14 residues. Germline V gene lookup returns CDR1 DFQATT and CDR2 SNEGSKA (reference sequence). The CDR3 DNA sequence: TGCAGTGCCGGACTAGCGGGGAAGTACAATGAGCAGTTCTTC. Protein product: CSAGLAGKYNEQFF.

The chain employs TRBV27 and TRBJ1-1; maybe TRBD1 (6 bases). This CDR3 has 16 amino acids. Germline-derived CDR1 and CDR2 are MNHEY and SMNVEV (reference sequence). Between the trimmed V and J ends, which lost 5 bases and 1 base, there was a span of 17 bases. The CDR3 loop is CASSLTRQARNTEAFF. The CDR3 nucleotides are TGTGCCAGCAGTCTCACTCGACAGGCGAGGAACACTGAAGCTTTCTTT.

V gene TRBV30 combines with J gene TRBJ1-6; a weak D match, TRBD1 (5 bases). Germline V gives CDR1 GTSNPN, CDR2 SVGIG (reference sequence). V was pared by 0 bases and J by 7 bases, with 10 bases between. This CDR3 is built from 14 residues. CDR3 in amino acids: CAWSVSRANSPLHF. The CDR3 DNA reads as TGTGCCTGGAGTGTTTCCAGGGCGAATTCACCCCTCCACTTT.